The clone carrying this TCR beta chain was detected only a few times. This sample was taken from a study of response to subunit inactivated influenza vaccine. TCRdb re-derived calls from the RT-PCR reads in MiXCR, one entry per CDR3 protein. Here the sample spans hundreds of thousands of distinct CDR3 sequences, about 8% being singletons. The length of the CDR3 is 13 residues. Germline CDR1 and CDR2: MNHEY and SMNVEV (reference sequence). Trimming stripped 5 bases from V and 2 bases from J, with 9 bases between. This chain joins TRBV27 and TRBJ1-1; D unresolved. The specimen comprised PBMCs from blood, sampled around 2 years after vaccination. The source is a man in his fifties or sixties who received an inactivated influenza vaccine. CDR3: CASSTSINTEAFF. In nucleotides, the CDR3 is TGTGCCAGCAGTACAAGCATAAACACTGAAGCTTTCTTT.